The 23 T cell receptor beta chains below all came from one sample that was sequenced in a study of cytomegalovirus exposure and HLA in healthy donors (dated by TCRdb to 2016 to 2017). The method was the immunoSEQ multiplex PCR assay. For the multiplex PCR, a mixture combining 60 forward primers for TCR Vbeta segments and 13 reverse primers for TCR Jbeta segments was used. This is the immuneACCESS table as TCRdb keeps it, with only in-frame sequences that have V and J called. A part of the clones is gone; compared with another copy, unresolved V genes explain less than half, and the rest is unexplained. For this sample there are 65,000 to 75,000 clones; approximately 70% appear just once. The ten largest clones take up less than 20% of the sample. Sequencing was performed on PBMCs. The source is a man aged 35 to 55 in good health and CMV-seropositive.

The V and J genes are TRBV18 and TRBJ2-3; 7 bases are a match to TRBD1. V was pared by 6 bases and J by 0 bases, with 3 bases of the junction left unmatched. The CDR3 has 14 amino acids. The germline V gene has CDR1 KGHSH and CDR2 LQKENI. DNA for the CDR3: TGTGCCAGCTCGGGACAGCAAAGCACAGATACGCAGTATTTT. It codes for CASSGQQSTDTQYF.

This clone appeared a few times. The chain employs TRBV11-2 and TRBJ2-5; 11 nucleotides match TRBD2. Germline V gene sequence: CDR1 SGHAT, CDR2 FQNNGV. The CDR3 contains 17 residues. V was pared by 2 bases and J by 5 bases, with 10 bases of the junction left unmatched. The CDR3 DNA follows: TGTGCCAGCAGCTTAATACCTAGCGGGGGGCTGTGGGAGACCCAGTACTTC. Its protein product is CASSLIPSGGLWETQYF.

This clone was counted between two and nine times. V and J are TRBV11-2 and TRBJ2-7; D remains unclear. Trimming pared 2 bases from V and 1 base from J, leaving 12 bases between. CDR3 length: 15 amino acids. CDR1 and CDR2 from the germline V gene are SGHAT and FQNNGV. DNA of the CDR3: TGTGCCAGCAGCTTATCGAGGCCCCCTTCCTACGAGCAGTACTTC. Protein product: CASSLSRPPSYEQYF.

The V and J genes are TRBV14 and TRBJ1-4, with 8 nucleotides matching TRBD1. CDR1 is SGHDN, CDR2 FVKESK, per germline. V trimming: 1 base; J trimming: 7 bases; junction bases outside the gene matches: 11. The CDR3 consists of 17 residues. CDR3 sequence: CASSQGSSGGWGEKLFF. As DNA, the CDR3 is TGTGCCAGCAGCCAAGGATCCTCAGGGGGCTGGGGTGAAAAACTGTTTTTT.

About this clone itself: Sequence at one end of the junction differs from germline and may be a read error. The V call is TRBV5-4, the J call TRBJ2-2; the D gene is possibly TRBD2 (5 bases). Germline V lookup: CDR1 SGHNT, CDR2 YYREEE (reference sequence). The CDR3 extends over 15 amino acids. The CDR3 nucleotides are TGTGCCAGCAGTTCCGAAGCTTCTAACACCGGGGAGCTGCTTTTT. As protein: CASSSEASNTGELLF.

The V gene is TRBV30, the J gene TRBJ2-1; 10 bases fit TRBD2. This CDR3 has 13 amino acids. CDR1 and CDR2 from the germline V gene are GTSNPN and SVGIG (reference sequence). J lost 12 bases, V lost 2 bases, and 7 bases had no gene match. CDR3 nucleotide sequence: TGTGCCTGGAGTTATGGACTAGCGGACCCGCAGTTCTTC. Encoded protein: CAWSYGLADPQFF.

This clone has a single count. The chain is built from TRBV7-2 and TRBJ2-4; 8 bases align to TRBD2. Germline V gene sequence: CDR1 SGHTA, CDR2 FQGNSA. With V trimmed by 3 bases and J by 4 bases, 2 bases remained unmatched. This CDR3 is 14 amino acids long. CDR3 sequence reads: CASSFGGGKNIQYF. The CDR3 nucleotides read TGTGCCAGCAGCTTTGGCGGGGGGAAAAACATTCAGTACTTC.

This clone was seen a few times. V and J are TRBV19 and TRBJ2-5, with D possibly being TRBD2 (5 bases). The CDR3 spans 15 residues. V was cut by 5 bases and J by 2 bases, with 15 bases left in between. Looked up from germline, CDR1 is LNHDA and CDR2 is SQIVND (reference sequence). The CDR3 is CASSSQTREQETQYF. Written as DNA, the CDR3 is TGTGCCAGTAGTTCCCAAACCCGGGAACAAGAGACCCAGTACTTC.

CDR3 sequence reads: CASREGGTSGSYEQYF. The CDR3 bases are TGTGCCAGCAGAGAAGGGGGGACTAGCGGGAGCTACGAGCAGTACTTC. This chain uses TRBV28 with TRBJ2-7, with TRBD2 matching 14 bases. Germline values: CDR1 MDHEN, CDR2 SYDVKM. The CDR3 is 16 residues long. With V trimmed by 6 bases and J by 3 bases, 7 bases remained unmatched. The entire variable domain, with the rest obtained from reference TRBV28 and TRBJ2-7, is as follows: DVKVTQSSRYLVKRTGEKVFLECVQDMDHENMFWYRQDPGLGLRLIYFSYDVKMKEKGDIPEGYSVSREKKERFSLILESASTNQTSMYLCASREGGTSGSYEQYFGPGTRLTVT.

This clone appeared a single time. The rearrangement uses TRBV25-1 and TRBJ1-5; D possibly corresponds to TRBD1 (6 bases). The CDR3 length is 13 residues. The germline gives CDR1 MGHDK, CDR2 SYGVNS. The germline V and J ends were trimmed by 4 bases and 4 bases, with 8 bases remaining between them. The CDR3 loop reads CASSGTGNQPQHF. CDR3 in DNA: TGTGCCAGCAGTGGAACAGGGAATCAGCCCCAGCATTTT. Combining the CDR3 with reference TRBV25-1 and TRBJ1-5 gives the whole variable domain EADIYQTPRYLVIGTGKKITLECSQTMGHDKMYWYQQDPGMELHLIHYSYGVNSTEKGDLSSESTVSRIRTEHFPLTLESARPSHTSQYLCASSGTGNQPQHFGDGTRLSIL.

Here the CDR3 DNA reads TGCGCCAGCAGCCAAGAAGTCGGGATAGATGGCTACACCTTC. Its protein product is CASSQEVGIDGYTF. This rearrangement joins TRBV4-3 to TRBJ1-2; D gene ambiguous. Germline V gene sequence: CDR1 LGHNA, CDR2 YSLEER. The CDR3 is made up of 14 amino acids. The V and J ends lost 0 bases and 6 bases respectively, with 11 bases between them.

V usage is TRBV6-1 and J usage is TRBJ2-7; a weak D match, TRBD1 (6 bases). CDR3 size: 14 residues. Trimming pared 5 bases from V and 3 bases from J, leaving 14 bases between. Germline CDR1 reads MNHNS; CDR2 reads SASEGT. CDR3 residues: CASSSLTGDYEQYF. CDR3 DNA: TGTGCCAGCAGTTCCCTGACAGGAGACTACGAGCAGTACTTC.

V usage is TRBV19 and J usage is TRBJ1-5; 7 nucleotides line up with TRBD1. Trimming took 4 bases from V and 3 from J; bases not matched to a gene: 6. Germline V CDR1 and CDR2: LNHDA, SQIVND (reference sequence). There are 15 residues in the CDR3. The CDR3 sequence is CASSTFDRDNQPQHF. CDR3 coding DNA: TGTGCCAGTAGTACCTTCGACAGGGACAATCAGCCCCAGCATTTT.

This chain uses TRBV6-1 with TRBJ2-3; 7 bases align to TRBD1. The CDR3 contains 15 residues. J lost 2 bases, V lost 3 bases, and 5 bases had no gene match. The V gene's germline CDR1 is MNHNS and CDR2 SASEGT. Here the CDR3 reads CASSEQGQYTDTQYF. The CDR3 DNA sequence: TGTGCCAGCAGTGAGCAGGGACAGTACACAGATACGCAGTATTTT.

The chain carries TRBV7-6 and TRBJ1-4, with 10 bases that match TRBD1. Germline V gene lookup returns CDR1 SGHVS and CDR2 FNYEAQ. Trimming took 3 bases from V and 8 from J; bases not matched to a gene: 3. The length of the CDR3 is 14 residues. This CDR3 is CASSLTGGEEKLFF. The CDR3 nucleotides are TGTGCCAGCAGCTTGACAGGGGGCGAGGAAAAACTGTTTTTT. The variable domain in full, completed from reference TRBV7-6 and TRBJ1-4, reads GAGVSQSPRYKVTKRGQDVALRCDPISGHVSLYWYRQALGQGPEFLTYFNYEAQQDKSGLPNDRFSAERPEGSISTLTIQRTEQRDSAMYRCASSLTGGEEKLFFGSGTQLSVL.

The CDR3 spells CASSLVGRNTEAFF. CDR3 DNA: TGTGCCAGCAGCTTGGTAGGGAGGAACACTGAAGCTTTCTTT. This chain links TRBV5-5 with TRBJ1-1; D is unclear. The germline V gene encodes CDR1 SGHKS and CDR2 YYEKEE (reference sequence). V dropped 0 bases and J dropped 1 base, with 7 bases sitting between them. The length of the CDR3 is 14 residues.

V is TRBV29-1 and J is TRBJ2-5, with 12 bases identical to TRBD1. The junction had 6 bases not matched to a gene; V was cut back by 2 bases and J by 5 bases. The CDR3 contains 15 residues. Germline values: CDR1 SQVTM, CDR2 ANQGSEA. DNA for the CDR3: TGCAGCGTTGAAACCCGGGACAGGGGGCCGGAGACCCAGTACTTC. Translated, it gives CSVETRDRGPETQYF.

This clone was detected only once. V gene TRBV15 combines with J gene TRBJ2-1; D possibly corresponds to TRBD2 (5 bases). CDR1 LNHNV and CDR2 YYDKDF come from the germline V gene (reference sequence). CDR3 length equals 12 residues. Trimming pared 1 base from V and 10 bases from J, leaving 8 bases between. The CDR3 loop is CATSRAGLEQFF. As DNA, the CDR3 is TGTGCCACCAGCAGAGCCGGACTCGAGCAGTTCTTC.

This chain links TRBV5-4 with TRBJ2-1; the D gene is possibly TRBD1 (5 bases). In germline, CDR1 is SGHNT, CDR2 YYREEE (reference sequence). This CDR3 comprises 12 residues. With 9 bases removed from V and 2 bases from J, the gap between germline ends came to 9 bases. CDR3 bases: TGTGCCACACAGGATACCTACAATGAGCAGTTCTTC. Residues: CATQDTYNEQFF.

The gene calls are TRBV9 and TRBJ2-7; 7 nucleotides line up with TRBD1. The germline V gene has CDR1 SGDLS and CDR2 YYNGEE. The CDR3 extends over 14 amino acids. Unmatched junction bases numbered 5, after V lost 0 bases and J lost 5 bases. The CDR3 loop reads CASSVENRGNEQYF. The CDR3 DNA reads TGTGCCAGCAGCGTAGAGAACAGGGGCAACGAGCAGTACTTC.

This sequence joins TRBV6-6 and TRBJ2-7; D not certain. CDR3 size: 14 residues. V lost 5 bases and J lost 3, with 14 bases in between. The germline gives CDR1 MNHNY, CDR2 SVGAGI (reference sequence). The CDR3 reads CASSATDGLYEQYF. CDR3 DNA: TGTGCCAGCAGTGCGACGGATGGGCTCTACGAGCAGTACTTC.

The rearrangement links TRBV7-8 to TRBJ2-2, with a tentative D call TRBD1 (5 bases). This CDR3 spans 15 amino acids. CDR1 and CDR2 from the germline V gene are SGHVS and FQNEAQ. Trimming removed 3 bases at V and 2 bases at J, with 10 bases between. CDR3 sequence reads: CASSFGHSNTGELFF. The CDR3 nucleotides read TGTGCCAGCAGCTTTGGACATTCCAACACCGGGGAGCTGTTTTTT.

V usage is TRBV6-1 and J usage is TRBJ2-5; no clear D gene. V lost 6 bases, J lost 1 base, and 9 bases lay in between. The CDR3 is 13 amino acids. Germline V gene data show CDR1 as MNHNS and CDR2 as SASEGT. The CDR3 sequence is CASSPRSQETQYF. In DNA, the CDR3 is TGTGCCAGCAGCCCCAGAAGCCAAGAGACCCAGTACTTC.